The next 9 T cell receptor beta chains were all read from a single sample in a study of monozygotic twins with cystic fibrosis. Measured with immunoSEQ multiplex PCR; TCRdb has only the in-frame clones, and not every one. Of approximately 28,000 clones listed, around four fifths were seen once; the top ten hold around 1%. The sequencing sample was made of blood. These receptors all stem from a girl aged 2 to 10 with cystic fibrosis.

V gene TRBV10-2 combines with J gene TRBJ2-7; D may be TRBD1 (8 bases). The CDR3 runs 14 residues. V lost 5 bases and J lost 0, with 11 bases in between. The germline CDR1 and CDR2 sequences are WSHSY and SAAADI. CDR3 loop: CASSTGGASYEQYF. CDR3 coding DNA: TGCGCCAGCAGTACAGGGGGGGCCTCCTACGAGCAGTACTTC.

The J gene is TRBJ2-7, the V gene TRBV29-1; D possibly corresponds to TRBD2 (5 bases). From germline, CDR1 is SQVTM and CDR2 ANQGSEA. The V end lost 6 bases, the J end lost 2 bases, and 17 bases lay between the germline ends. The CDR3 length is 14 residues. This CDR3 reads CSVPTGGEPYEQYF. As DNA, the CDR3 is TGCAGCGTCCCGACGGGTGGGGAGCCCTACGAGCAGTACTTC.

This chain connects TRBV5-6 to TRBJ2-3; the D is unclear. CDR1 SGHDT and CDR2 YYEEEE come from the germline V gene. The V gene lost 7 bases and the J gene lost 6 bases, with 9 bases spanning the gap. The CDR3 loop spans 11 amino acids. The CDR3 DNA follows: TGTGCCAGCCATTTCGGGGATACGCAGTATTTT. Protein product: CASHFGDTQYF.

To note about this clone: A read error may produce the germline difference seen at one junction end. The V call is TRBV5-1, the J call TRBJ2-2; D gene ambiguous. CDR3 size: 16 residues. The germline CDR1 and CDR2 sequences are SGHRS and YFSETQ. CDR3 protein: CVSSLDPGFNTGELFF. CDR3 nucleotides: TGCGTCAGCAGCTTGGATCCGGGTTTTAACACCGGGGAGCTGTTTTTT.

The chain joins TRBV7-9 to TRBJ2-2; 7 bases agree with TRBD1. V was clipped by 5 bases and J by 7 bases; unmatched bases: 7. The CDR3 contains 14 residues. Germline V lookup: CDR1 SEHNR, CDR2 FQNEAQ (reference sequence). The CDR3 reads CASSPRQGSGELFF. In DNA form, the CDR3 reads TGTGCCAGCAGCCCTCGACAGGGAAGCGGGGAGCTGTTTTTT.

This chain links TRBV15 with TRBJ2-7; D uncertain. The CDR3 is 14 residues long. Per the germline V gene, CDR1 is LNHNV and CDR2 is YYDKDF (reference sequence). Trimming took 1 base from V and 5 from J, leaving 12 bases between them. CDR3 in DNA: TGTGCCACCAGCAGAGCGGGCACGGCGGACGAGCAGTACTTC. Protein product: CATSRAGTADEQYF.

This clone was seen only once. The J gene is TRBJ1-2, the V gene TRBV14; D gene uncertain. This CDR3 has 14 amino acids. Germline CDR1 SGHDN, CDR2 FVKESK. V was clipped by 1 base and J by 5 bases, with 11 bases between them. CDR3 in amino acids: CASSQGFSGYGYTF. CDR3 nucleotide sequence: TGTGCCAGCAGCCAAGGGTTCAGTGGGTATGGCTACACCTTC.

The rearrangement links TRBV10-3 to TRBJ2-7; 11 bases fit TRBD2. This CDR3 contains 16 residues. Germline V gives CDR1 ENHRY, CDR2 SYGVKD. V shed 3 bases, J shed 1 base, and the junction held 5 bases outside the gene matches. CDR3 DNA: TGTGCCATCAGTGACTCCGGGACTAGCGGATCCTACGAGCAGTACTTC. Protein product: CAISDSGTSGSYEQYF.

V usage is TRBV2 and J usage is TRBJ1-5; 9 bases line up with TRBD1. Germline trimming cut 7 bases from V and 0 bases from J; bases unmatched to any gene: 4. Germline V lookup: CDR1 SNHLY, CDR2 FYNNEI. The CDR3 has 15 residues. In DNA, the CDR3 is TGTGCCAGCACCCGGACAGGGGATAGCAATCAGCCCCAGCATTTT. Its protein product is CASTRTGDSNQPQHF.